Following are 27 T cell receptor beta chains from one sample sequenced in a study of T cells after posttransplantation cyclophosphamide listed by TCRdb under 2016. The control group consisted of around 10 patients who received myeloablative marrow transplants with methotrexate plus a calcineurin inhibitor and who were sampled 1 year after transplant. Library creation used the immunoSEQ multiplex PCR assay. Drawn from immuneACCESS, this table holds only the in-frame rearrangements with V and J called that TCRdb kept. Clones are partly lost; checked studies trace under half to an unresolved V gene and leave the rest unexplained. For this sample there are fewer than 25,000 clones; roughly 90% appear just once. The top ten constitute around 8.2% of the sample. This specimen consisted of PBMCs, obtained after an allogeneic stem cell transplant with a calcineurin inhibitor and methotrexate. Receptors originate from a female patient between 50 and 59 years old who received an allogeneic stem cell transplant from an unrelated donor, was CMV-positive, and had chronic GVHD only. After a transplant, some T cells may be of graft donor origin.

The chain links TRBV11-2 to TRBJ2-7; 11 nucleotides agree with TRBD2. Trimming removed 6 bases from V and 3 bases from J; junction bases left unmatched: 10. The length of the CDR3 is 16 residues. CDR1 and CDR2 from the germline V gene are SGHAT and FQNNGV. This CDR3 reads CASRPGLAEGYYEQYF. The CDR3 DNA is TGTGCCAGCAGGCCGGGACTAGCGGAAGGTTACTACGAGCAGTACTTC.

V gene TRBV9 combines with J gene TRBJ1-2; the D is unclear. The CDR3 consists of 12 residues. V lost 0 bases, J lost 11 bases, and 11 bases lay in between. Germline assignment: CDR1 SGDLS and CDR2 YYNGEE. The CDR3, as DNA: TGTGCCAGCAGCGTAGATGGCAGAAGATACACCTTC. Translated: CASSVDGRRYTF.

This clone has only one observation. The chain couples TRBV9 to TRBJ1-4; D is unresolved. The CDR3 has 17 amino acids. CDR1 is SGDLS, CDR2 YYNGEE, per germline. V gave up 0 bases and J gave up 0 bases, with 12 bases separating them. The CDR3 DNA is TGTGCCAGCAGCGTAGGTTTCGCGGATACAACTAATGAAAAACTGTTTTTT. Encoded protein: CASSVGFADTTNEKLFF.

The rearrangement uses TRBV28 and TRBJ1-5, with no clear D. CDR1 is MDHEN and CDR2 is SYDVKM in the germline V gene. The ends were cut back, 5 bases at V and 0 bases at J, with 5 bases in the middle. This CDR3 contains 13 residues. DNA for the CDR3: TGTGCCAGCAGTCGGGTTAGCAATCAGCCCCAGCATTTT. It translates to CASSRVSNQPQHF. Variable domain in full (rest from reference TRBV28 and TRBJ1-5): DVKVTQSSRYLVKRTGEKVFLECVQDMDHENMFWYRQDPGLGLRLIYFSYDVKMKEKGDIPEGYSVSREKKERFSLILESASTNQTSMYLCASSRVSNQPQHFGDGTRLSIL.

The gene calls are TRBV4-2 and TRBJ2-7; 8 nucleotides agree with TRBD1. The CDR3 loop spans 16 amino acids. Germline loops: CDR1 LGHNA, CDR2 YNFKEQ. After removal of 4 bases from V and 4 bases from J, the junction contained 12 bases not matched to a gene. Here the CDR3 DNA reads TGTGCCAGCAGCCTCGAACCAGGGGGCGTCGGGTACGAGCAGTACTTC. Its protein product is CASSLEPGGVGYEQYF.

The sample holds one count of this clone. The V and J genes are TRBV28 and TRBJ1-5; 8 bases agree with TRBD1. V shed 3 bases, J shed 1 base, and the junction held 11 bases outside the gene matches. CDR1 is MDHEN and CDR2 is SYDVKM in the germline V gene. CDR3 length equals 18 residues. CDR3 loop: CASSFLDRGPGSNQPQHF. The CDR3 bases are TGTGCCAGCAGTTTCCTCGACAGGGGTCCGGGAAGCAATCAGCCCCAGCATTTT. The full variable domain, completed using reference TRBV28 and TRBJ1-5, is DVKVTQSSRYLVKRTGEKVFLECVQDMDHENMFWYRQDPGLGLRLIYFSYDVKMKEKGDIPEGYSVSREKKERFSLILESASTNQTSMYLCASSFLDRGPGSNQPQHFGDGTRLSIL.

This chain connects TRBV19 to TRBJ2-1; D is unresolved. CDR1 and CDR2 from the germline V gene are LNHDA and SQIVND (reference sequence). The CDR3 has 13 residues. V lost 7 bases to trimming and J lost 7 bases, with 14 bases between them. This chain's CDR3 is CASTAAYRNEQFF. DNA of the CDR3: TGTGCCAGTACCGCCGCCTACCGGAATGAGCAGTTCTTC.

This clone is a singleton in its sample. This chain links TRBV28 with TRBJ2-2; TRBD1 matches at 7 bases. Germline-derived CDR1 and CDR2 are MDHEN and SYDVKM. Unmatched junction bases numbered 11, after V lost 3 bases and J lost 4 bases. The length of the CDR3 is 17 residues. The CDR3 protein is CASSFRTRGTSTGELFF. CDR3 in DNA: TGTGCCAGCAGTTTTCGGACCAGGGGGACGTCCACCGGGGAGCTGTTTTTT.

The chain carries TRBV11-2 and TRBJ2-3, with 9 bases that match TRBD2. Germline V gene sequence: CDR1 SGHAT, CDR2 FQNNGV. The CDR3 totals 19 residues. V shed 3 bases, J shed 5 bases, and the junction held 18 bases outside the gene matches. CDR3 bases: TGTGCCAGCAGCTTTAAATTCGGGCTAGCGGGGTATTTGGAAGATACGCAGTATTTT. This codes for CASSFKFGLAGYLEDTQYF.

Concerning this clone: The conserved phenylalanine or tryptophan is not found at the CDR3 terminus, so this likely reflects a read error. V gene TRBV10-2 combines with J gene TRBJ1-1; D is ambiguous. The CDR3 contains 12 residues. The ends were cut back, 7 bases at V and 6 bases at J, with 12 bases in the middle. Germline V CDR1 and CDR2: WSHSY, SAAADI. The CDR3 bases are TGCGCCAGCACCGGTGAGGTGCCTGAAGCTTTCCTT. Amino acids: CASTGEVPEAFL.

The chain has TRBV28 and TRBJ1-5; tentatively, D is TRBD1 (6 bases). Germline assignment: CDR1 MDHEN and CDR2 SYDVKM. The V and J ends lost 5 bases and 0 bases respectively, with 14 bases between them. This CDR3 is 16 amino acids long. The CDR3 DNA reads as TGTGCCAGCAGTCCAGGGGTTAGAGGTAGCAATCAGCCCCAGCATTTT. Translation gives CASSPGVRGSNQPQHF.

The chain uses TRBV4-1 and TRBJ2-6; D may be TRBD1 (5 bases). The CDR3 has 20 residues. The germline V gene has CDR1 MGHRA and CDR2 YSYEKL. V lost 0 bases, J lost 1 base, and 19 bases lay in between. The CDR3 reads CASSQDQGVPRWSGANVLTF. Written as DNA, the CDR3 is TGCGCCAGCAGCCAAGATCAAGGGGTTCCCCGATGGTCTGGGGCCAACGTCCTGACTTTC.

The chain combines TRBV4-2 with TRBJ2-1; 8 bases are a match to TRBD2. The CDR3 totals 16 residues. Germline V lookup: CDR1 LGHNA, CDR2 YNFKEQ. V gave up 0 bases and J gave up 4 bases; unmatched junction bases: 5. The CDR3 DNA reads TGTGCCAGCAGCCAAGACTCACTAGCGGAGTACAATGAGCAGTTCTTC. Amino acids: CASSQDSLAEYNEQFF.

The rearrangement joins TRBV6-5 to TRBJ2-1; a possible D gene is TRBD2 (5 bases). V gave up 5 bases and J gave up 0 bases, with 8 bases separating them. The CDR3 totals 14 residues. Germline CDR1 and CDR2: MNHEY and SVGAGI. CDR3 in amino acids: CASSGDYSYNEQFF. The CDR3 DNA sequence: TGTGCCAGCAGTGGCGACTACTCCTACAATGAGCAGTTCTTC.

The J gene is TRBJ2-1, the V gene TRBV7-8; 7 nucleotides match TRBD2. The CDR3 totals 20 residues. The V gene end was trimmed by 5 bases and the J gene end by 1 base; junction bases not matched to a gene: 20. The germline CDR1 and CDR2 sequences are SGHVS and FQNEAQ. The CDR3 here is CASSHNRLAGSRLSYNEQFF. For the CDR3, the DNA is TGTGCCAGCAGCCACAACCGACTAGCAGGGTCTAGGTTGTCCTACAATGAGCAGTTCTTC.

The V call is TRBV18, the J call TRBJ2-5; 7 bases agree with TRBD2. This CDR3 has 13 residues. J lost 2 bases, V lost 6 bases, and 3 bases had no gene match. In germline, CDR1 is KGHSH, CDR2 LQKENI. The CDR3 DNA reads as TGTGCCAGCTCGCTAGCGGAACAAGAGACCCAGTACTTC. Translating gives CASSLAEQETQYF. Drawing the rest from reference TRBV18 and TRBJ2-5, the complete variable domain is NAGVMQNPRHLVRRRGQEARLRCSPMKGHSHVYWYRQLPEEGLKFMVYLQKENIIDESGMPKERFSAEFPKEGPSILRIQQVVRGDSAAYFCASSLAEQETQYFGPGTRLLVL.

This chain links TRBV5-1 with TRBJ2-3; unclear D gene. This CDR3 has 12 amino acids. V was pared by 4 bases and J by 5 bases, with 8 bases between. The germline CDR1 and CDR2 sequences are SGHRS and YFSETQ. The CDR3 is CASSENLDTQYF. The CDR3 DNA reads TGCGCCAGCAGCGAGAATCTAGATACGCAGTATTTT.

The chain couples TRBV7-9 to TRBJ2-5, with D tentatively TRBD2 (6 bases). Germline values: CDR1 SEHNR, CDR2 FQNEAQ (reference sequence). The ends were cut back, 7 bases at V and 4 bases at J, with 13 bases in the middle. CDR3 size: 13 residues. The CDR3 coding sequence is TGTGCCAGCACCGTGGGGGGTGGAGAGACCCAGTACTTC. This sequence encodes CASTVGGGETQYF.

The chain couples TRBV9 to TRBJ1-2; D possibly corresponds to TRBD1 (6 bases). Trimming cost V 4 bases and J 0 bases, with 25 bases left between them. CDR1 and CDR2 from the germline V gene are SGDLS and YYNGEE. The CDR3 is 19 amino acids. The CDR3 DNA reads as TGTGCCAGCAGCAGAATGACAGGTTATAAGGGCGATTCTAACTATGGCTACACCTTC. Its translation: CASSRMTGYKGDSNYGYTF.

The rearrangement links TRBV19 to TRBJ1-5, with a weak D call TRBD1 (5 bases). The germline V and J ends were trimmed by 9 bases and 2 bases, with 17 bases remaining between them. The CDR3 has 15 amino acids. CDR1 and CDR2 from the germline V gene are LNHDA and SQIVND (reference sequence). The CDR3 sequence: CASTQGSGGNQPQHF. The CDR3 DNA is TGTGCCAGCACCCAGGGATCGGGTGGCAATCAGCCCCAGCATTTT. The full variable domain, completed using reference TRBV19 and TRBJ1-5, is DGGITQSPKYLFRKEGQNVTLSCEQNLNHDAMYWYRQDPGQGLRLIYYSQIVNDFQKGDIAEGYSVSREKKESFPLTVTSAQKNPTAFYLCASTQGSGGNQPQHFGDGTRLSIL.

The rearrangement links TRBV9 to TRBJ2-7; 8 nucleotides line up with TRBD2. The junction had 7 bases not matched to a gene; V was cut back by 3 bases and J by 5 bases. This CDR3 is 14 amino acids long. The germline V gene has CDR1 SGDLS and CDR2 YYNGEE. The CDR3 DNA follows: TGTGCCAGCAGCGGTGGCGGGAGGATAAACGAGCAGTACTTC. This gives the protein CASSGGGRINEQYF. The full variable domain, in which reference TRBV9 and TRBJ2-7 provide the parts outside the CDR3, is DSGVTQTPKHLITATGQRVTLRCSPRSGDLSVYWYQQSLDQGLQFLIQYYNGEERAKGNILERFSAQQFPDLHSELNLSSLELGDSALYFCASSGGGRINEQYFGPGTRLTVT.

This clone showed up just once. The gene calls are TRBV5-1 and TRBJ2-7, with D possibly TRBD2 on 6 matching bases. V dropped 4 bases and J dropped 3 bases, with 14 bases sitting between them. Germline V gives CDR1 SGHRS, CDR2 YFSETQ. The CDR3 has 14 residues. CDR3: CASSRGSSIYEQYF. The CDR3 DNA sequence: TGCGCCAGCAGCCGGGGGAGTTCTATCTACGAGCAGTACTTC.

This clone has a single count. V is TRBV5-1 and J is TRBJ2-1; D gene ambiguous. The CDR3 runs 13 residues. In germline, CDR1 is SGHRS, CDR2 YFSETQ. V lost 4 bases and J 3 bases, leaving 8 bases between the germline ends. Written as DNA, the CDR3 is TGCGCCAGCAGCGAGGAAAGCTACAATGAGCAGTTCTTC. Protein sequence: CASSEESYNEQFF.

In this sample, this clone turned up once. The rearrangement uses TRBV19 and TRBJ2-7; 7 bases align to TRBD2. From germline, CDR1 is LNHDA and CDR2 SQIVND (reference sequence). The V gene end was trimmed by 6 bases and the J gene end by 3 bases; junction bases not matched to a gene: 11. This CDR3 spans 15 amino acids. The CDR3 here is CASRATGTNYYEQYF. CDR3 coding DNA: TGTGCCAGTAGAGCGACCGGGACTAATTACTACGAGCAGTACTTC.

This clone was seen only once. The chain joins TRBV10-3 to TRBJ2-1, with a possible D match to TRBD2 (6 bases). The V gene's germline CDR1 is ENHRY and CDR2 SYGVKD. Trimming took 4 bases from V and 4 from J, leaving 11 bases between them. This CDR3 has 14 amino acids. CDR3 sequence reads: CAISAQSGYNEQFF. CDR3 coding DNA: TGTGCCATCAGTGCCCAAAGCGGGTACAATGAGCAGTTCTTC.

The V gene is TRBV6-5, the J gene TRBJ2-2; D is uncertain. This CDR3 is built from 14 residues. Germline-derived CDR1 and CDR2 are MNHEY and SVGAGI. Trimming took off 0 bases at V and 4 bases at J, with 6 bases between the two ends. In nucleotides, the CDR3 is TGTGCCAGCAGTTACTCGAGAAGCACCGGGGAGCTGTTTTTT. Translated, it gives CASSYSRSTGELFF.

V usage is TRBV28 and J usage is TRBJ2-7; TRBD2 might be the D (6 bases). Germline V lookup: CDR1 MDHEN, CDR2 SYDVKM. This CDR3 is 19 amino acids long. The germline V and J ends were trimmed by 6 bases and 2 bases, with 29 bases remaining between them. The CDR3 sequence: CASRTEPGLITKGPYEQYF. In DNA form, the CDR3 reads TGTGCCAGCAGGACAGAGCCGGGACTCATAACGAAGGGGCCCTACGAGCAGTACTTC.